This T cell receptor (beta chain) was recovered during a study of T-cell memory formation after mild COVID-19. The overall study: Largely, TCR clusters stayed within a single donor. Study-wide results and limits: Contracting clones from day 15 to 85 had balanced CD4/CD8; later expanders favoured CD4+. Most CD4+ clones that shrank were in CM and EM, while CD8+ ones turned up in EMRA. Detection of some responders pre-infection suggested pre-existing cross-reactive memory T cells participated.

The CDR3 extends over 15 amino acids. V dropped 7 bases and J dropped 8; count of bases not matched to a gene: 11. Germline assignment: CDR1 KGHDR and CDR2 SFDVKD. TCRdb recomputed calls from the 5' RACE reads with MiXCR, one row per CDR3 protein. The table includes approximately 450,000 distinct CDR3 sequences, 15% to 20% detected once. This clonotype was detected once. The antigen remains undetermined. This sequence originates from an adult woman who had mild COVID-19 (a few samples of this study predate the infection). Cell type and time point are not known. What was sequenced was PBMCs or a T cell subset sorted from them (not recorded which). This chain connects TRBV24-1 to TRBJ2-1, with 9 bases aligning to TRBD1. CDR3 residues: CATRTGTGRSDEQFF. In DNA form, the CDR3 reads TGTGCCACCAGAACCGGGACAGGGAGGTCCGATGAGCAGTTCTTC.